These 10 T cell receptor beta chains came from one sample sequenced in a study of blood T cell repertoires in COVID-19. Clones were read by immunoSEQ multiplex PCR, and TCRdb kept only the in-frame ones, dropping some. This table holds some 220,000 clones, around four fifths found once. The specimen sequenced was peripheral blood. Every receptor here comes from a woman older than 75 with active or convalescent COVID-19.

The genes are TRBV27 and TRBJ2-1; TRBD2 agrees at 8 bases. CDR3 size: 17 residues. Germline CDR1 MNHEY, CDR2 SMNVEV (reference sequence). Trimming removed 3 bases from V and 2 bases from J; junction bases left unmatched: 9. This CDR3 reads CASSLRLAGLAYNEQFF. CDR3 in DNA: TGTGCCAGCAGTTTGAGGTTAGCGGGATTGGCCTACAATGAGCAGTTCTTC.

For the CDR3, the DNA is TGTGCCAGCAGTGAAGCGTATAATAGCAATCAGCCCCAGCATTTT. Amino acid sequence: CASSEAYNSNQPQHF. V is TRBV6-1 and J is TRBJ1-5, with D unclear. Trimming left V 0 bases short and J 0 bases short, with 6 bases between. CDR1 is MNHNS, CDR2 SASEGT, per germline. The length of the CDR3 is 15 residues.

The V gene is TRBV27, the J gene TRBJ2-5; 8 positions agree with TRBD2. V shed 5 bases and J 5 bases; nucleotides not matched to a gene: 7. The CDR3 has 14 residues. Germline assignment: CDR1 MNHEY and CDR2 SMNVEV (reference sequence). The CDR3 region has the DNA TGTGCCAGCAGTCGACGGGAGGGCCGGGAGACCCAGTACTTC. Its translation is CASSRREGRETQYF.

This clone showed up just a few times. The J gene is TRBJ2-1, the V gene TRBV24-1; 12 positions agree with TRBD2. Trimming took 9 bases from V and 10 from J; bases not matched to a gene: 18. CDR3 length: 17 residues. Germline V CDR1 and CDR2: KGHDR, SFDVKD. The CDR3 spells CATPERLTSGRKEEQFF. The DNA of the CDR3 is TGTGCCACCCCCGAACGATTGACTAGCGGGAGAAAGGAGGAGCAGTTCTTC.

V usage is TRBV7-8 and J usage is TRBJ2-3; TRBD2 is a possible D gene (5 bases). V was clipped by 4 bases and J by 6 bases, with 17 bases between them. CDR1 is SGHVS and CDR2 is FQNEAQ in the germline V gene. The CDR3 totals 15 residues. CDR3 DNA sequence: TGTGCCAGCAGCTCCCGGGAAACCACCTGGGATACGCAGTATTTT. Translation gives CASSSRETTWDTQYF.

The gene calls are TRBV7-3 and TRBJ1-1; D is unclear. This CDR3 comprises 13 residues. Per the germline V gene, CDR1 is SGHTA and CDR2 is FQGTGA. V lost 3 bases and J lost 2, with 7 bases in between. The CDR3, as DNA: TGTGCCAGCAGCTTCGCAGGCAACACTGAAGCTTTCTTT. Translated, it gives CASSFAGNTEAFF.

This chain uses TRBV18 with TRBJ1-5; 7 positions agree with TRBD1. Germline V CDR1 and CDR2: KGHSH, LQKENI. The CDR3 is made up of 12 amino acids. The trim removed 6 bases at V and 16 bases at J, leaving 12 bases unmatched. CDR3 sequence reads: CASSLGTENKHF. The CDR3 nucleotides read TGTGCCAGCTCTTTAGGGACAGAAAATAAACATTTT.

The V gene is TRBV2, the J gene TRBJ2-3, with a weak D call TRBD2 (5 bases). This CDR3 contains 15 residues. Germline lookup yields CDR1 SNHLY and CDR2 FYNNEI. V was pared by 8 bases and J by 0 bases, with 15 bases between. CDR3 in amino acids: CASGPLAPSTDTQYF. For the CDR3, the DNA is TGTGCCAGCGGACCCCTAGCCCCTAGCACAGATACGCAGTATTTT.

The chain combines TRBV6-5 with TRBJ2-7; 7 bases are a match to TRBD1. Unmatched junction bases numbered 3, after V lost 0 bases and J lost 4 bases. This CDR3 comprises 14 residues. The germline V gene has CDR1 MNHEY and CDR2 SVGAGI. The CDR3 DNA follows: TGTGCCAGCAGTTACTCGAGGGGGCTTTACGAGCAGTACTTC. Translated: CASSYSRGLYEQYF.

The J gene is TRBJ2-1, the V gene TRBV5-5; TRBD2 agrees at 8 bases. This CDR3 comprises 14 residues. The germline V gene has CDR1 SGHKS and CDR2 YYEKEE (reference sequence). J gave up 8 bases and V 1 base, and 5 bases lay outside the gene matches. DNA of the CDR3: TGTGCCAGCAGCTTGCTAGCGGGTTTGCATGAGCAGTTCTTC. Its translation is CASSLLAGLHEQFF.